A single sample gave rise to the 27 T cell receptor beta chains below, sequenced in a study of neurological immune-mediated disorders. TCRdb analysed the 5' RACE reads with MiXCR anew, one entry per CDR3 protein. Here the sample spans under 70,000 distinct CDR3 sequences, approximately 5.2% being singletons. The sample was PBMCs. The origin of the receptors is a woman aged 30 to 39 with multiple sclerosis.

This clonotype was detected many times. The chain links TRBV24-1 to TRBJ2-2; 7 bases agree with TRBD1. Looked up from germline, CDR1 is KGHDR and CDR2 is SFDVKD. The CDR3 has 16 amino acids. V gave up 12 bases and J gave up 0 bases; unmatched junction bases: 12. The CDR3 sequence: CAVAGTATSNTGELFF. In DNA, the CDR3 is TGTGCCGTCGCCGGGACAGCGACCTCGAACACCGGGGAGCTGTTTTTT.

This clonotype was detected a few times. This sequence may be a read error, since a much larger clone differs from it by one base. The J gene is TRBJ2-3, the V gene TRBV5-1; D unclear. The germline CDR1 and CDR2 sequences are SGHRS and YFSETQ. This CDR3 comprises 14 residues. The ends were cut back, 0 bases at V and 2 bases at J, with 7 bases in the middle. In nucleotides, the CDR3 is TGCGCCAGCAGCTTGGGACTTACCACAGATACGCAGTATTTT. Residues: CASSLGLTTDTQYF.

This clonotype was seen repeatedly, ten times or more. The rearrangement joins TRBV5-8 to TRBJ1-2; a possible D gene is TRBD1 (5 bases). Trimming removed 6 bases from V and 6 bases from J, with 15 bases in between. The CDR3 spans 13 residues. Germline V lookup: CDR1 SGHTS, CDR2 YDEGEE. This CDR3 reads CASKNRFGDGYTF. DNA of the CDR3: TGTGCCAGCAAGAACAGGTTTGGGGATGGCTACACCTTC.

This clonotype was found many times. The CDR3 here is CASSLAVSPLHF. The DNA for the CDR3 is TGTGCCAGCAGCTTAGCGGTCTCACCCCTCCACTTT. The chain links TRBV7-9 to TRBJ1-6; D remains ambiguous. The CDR3 extends over 12 amino acids. Germline V lookup: CDR1 SEHNR, CDR2 FQNEAQ (reference sequence). V lost 0 bases and J lost 10, with 4 bases in between.

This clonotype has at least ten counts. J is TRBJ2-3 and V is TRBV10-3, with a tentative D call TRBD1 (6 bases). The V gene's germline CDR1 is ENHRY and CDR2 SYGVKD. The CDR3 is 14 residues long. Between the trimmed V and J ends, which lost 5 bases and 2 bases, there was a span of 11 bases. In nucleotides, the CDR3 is TGTGCCATCAGTAGGACAGTAGCCACAGATACGCAGTATTTT. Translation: CAISRTVATDTQYF.

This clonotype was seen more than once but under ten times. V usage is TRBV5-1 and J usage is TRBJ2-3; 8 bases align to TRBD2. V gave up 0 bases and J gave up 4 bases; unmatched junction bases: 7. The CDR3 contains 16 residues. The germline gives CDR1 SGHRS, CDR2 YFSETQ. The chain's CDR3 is CASSLAPAGAADTQYF. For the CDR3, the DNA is TGCGCCAGCAGCTTGGCCCCAGCGGGGGCAGCAGATACGCAGTATTTT.

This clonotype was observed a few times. This CDR3 is CASSQGTGSYNSPLHF. The CDR3 DNA sequence: TGTGCCAGCAGTCAAGGGACAGGCTCCTATAATTCACCCCTCCACTTT. The chain is built from TRBV12-3 or TRBV12-4 and TRBJ1-6; TRBD1 matches at 8 bases. V trimming: 5 bases; J trimming: 0 bases; junction bases outside the gene matches: 3. The CDR3 length is 16 residues.

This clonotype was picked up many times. The CDR3 sequence: CATSSRHANTGELFF. The CDR3 DNA sequence: TGTGCCACCAGCAGTAGGCACGCGAACACCGGGGAGCTGTTTTTT. This chain uses TRBV15 with TRBJ2-2; D is uncertain. With 3 bases removed from V and 0 bases from J, the gap between germline ends came to 8 bases. The germline gives CDR1 LNHNV, CDR2 YYDKDF (reference sequence). The CDR3 sequence is 15 residues long.

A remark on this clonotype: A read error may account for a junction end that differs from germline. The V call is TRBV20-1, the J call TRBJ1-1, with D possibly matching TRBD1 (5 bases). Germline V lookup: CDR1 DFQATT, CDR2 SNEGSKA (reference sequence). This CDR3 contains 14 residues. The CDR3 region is CSARAGGGNTEAFF. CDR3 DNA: TGCAGTGCTAGAGCGGGGGGAGGGAACACTGAAGCCTTCTTT.

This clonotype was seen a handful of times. CDR3 bases: TGTGCCAGCAGTGACGGACCCAGTGGGGAGCTGTTTTTT. Its protein product is CASSDGPSGELFF. V usage is TRBV6-4 and J usage is TRBJ2-2; no reliable D call. The CDR3 extends over 13 amino acids. Germline lookup yields CDR1 MRHNA and CDR2 SNTAGT. V dropped 2 bases and J dropped 8 bases, with 9 bases sitting between them.

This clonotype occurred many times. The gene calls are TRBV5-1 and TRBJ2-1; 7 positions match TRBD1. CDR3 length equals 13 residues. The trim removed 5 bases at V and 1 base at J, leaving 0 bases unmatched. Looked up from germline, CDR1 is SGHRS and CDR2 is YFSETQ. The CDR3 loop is CASRQGSYNEQFF. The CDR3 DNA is TGCGCCAGCAGACAGGGGTCCTACAATGAGCAGTTCTTC. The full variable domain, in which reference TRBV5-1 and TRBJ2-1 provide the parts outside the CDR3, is KAGVTQTPRYLIKTRGQQVTLSCSPISGHRSVSWYQQTPGQGLQFLFEYFSETQRNKGNFPGRFSGRQFSNSRSEMNVSTLELGDSALYLCASRQGSYNEQFFGPGTRLTVL.

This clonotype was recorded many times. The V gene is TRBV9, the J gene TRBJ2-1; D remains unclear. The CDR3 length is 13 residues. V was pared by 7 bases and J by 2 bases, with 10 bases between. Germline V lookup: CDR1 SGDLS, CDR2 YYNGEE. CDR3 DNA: TGTGCCAGCTCGCCTACGACCTACAATGAGCAGTTCTTC. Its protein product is CASSPTTYNEQFF.

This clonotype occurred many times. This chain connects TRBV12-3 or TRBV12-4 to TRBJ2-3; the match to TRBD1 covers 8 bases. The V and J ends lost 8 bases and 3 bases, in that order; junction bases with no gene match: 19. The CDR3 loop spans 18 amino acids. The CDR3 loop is CASSPLGGGQGFTDTQYF. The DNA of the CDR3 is TGTGCCAGCTCCCCCTTAGGAGGAGGACAGGGTTTTACAGATACGCAGTATTTT.

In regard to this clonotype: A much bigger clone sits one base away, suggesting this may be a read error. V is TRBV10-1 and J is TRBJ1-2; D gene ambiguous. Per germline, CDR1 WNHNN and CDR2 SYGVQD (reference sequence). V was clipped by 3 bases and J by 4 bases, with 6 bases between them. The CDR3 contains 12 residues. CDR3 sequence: CASSETSYGYTF. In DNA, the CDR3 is TGCGCCAGCAGTGAAACCTCCTATGGCTACACCTTC.

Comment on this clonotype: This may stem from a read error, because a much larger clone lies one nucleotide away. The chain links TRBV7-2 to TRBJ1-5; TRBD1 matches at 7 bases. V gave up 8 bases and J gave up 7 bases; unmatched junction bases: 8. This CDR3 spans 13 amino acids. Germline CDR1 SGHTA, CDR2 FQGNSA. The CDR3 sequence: CASSQGCEQPQHF. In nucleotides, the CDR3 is TGTGCCAGCTCACAGGGGTGCGAACAGCCCCAGCATTTT.

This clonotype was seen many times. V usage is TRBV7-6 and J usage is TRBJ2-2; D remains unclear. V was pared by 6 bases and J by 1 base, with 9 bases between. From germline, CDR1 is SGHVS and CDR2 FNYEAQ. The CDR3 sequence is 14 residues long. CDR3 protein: CASRSFRNTGELFF. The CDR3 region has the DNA TGTGCCAGCAGATCCTTTAGGAACACCGGGGAGCTGTTTTTT.

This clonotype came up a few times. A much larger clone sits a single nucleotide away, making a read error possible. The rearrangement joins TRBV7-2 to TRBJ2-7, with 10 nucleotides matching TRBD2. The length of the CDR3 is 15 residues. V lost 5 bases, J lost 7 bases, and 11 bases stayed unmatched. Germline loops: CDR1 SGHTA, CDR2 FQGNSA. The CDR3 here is CASSPQGIAGGEQYF. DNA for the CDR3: TGTGCCAGCAGCCCACAGGGAATAGCGGGGGGTGAGCAGTACTTC.

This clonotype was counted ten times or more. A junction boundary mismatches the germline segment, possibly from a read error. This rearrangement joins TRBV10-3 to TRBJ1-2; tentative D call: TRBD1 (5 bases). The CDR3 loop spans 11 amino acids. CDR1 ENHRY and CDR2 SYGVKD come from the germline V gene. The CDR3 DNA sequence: TGTGCCATCAGTGAGGGGACCACTCTTAAATTC. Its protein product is CAISEGTTLKF.

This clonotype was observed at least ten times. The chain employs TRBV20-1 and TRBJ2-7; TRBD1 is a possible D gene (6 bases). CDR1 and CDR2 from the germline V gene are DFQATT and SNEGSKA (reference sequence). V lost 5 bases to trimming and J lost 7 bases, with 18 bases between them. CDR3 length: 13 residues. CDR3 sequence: CSALGTVTGEQYF. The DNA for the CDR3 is TGCAGTGCTCTTGGGACGGTTACAGGGGAGCAGTACTTC.

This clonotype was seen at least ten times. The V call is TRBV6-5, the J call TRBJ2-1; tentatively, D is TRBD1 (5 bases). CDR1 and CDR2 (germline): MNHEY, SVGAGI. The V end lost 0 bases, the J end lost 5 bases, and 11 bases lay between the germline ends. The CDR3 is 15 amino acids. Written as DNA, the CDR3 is TGTGCCAGCAGTTACTCAAGGGGATCCGACAATGAGCAGTTCTTC. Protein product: CASSYSRGSDNEQFF.

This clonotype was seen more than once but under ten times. CDR3 sequence reads: CSASYGGAQGEQFF. The CDR3 region has the DNA TGCAGTGCTAGTTACGGCGGGGCCCAGGGTGAGCAGTTCTTC. This rearrangement joins TRBV20-1 to TRBJ2-1; D is possibly TRBD2 (6 bases). Trimming removed 3 bases from V and 9 bases from J, with 18 bases in between. The CDR3 runs to 14 residues. The germline CDR1 and CDR2 sequences are DFQATT and SNEGSKA (reference sequence).

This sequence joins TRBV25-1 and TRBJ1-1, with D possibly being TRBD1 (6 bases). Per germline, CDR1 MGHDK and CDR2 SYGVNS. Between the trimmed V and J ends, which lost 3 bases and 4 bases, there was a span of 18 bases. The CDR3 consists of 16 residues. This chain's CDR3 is CASSDLSQGYITEAFF. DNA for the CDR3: TGTGCCAGCAGTGACCTCTCCCAGGGGTATATCACTGAAGCTTTCTTT.

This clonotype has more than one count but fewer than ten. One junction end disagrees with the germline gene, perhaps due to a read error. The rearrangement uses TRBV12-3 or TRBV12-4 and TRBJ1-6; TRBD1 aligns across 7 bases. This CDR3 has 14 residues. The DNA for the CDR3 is TGTGCCAGCAGTTTCCAGGGGGGGAATTCACCCCTCAACTTT. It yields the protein CASSFQGGNSPLNF.

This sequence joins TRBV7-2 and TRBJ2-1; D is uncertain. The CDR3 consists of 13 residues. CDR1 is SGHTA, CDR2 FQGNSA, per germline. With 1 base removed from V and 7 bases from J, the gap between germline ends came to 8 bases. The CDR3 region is CASSLGPQNEQFF. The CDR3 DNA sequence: TGTGCCAGCAGCTTAGGGCCCCAAAATGAGCAGTTCTTC.

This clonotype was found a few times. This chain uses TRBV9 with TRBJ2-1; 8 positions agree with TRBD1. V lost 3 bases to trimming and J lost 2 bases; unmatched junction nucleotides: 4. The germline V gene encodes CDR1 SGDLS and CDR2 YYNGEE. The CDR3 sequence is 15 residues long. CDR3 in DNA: TGTGCCAGCAGCGAGCAGGGGGCCCCCTACAATGAGCAGTTCTTC. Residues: CASSEQGAPYNEQFF.

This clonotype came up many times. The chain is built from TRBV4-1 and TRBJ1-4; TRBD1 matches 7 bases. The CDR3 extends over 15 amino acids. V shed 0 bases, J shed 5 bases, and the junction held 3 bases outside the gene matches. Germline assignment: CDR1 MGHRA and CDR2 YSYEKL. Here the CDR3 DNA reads TGCGCCAGCAGCCAAGATCAGGGGGGAAATGAAAAACTGTTTTTT. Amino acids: CASSQDQGGNEKLFF.

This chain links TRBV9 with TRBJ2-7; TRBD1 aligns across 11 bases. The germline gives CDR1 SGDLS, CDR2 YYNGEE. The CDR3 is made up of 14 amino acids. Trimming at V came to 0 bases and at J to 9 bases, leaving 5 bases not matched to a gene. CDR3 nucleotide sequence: TGTGCCAGCAGCGTAGGGGACAGGGGGTCAGGGCAGTACTTC. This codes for CASSVGDRGSGQYF.